This TCR beta chain was retrieved from a study of blood T cell repertoires in COVID-19. Study summary: The origin of the acute and convalescent COVID-19 samples was the United States, Italy and Spain. T cells, B-cell-depleted T cells, or PBMCs provided the cDNA or gDNA that served as material.

In the authors' workflow: Amplification of reference gene primers provided the estimated nucleated cell counts. Measured with immunoSEQ multiplex PCR; TCRdb has only the in-frame clones, and not every one. V, J and clone size are taken as reported in that table, and D and trimming were inferred from the DNA itself. The data show under 200,000 clones, 80% to 90% seen once. In this sample, this clone turned up a few times. Sample: peripheral blood. This TCR was recovered from a man under 40 with active or convalescent COVID-19.

The CDR3 DNA follows: TGTGCCAGCAGTAGGATCGGGACAACCTTGATGGAAGCTTTCTTT. Translation gives CASSRIGTTLMEAFF. The chain uses TRBV27 and TRBJ1-1; a weak D match, TRBD1 (6 bases). The CDR3 is 15 amino acids. V lost 5 bases, J lost 8 bases, and 21 bases lay in between. CDR1 is MNHEY, CDR2 SMNVEV, per germline (reference sequence).